This TCR beta chain was profiled in a study of T cell changes during pregnancy in multiple sclerosis. Trimming left V 0 bases short and J 11 bases short, with 10 bases between. This CDR3 is built from 12 residues. Germline assignment: CDR1 SEHNR and CDR2 FQNEAQ (reference sequence). The data were produced by immunoSEQ multiplex PCR, yet TCRdb's version contains in-frame clones alone and is incomplete. This table holds fewer than 90,000 clones, over 90% found once. This clonotype originated in a female donor with multiple sclerosis, enrolled in a pregnancy study. The J gene is TRBJ1-1, the V gene TRBV7-9; weak D call: TRBD1 (6 bases). The specimen was peripheral blood, collected in the third trimester of pregnancy. CDR3 protein: CASSLARQEAFF. DNA for the CDR3: TGTGCCAGCAGCTTAGCTAGACAGGAGGCTTTCTTT.